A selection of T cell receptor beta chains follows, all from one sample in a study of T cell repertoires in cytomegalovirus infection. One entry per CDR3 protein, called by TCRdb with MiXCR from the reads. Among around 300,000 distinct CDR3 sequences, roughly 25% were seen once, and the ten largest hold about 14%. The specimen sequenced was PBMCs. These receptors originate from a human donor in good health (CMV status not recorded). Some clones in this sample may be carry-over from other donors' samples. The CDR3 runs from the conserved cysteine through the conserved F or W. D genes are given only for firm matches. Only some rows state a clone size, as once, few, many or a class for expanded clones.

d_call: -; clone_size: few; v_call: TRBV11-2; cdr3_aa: CASSPGGANVLTF
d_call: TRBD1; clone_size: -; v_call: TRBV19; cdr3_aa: CASSIKGALRNEQFF
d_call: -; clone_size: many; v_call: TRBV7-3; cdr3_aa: CASSPGSARNTEAFF
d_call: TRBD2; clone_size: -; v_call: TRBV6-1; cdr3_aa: CASSPLGVAGGTNTGELFF
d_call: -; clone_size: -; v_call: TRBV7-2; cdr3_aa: CASSLTGLANYGYTF
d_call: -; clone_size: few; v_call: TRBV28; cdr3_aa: CASTVDSNYGYTF
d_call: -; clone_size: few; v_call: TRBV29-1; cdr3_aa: CSTRQEGDTEAFF
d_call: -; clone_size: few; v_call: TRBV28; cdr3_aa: CASSFLVGGNEAFF
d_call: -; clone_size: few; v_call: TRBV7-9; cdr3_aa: CASSFRRRNETQYF
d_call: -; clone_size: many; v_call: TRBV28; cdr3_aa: CASSFTTSGSETQYF
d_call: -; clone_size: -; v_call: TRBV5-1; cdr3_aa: CASSLGGAFTTDTQYF
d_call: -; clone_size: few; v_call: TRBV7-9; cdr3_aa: CASSSEPRHVEAFF
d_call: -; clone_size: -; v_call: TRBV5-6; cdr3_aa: CASSSRRRLPRDEQYF
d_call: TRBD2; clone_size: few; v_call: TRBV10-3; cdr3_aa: CAISGLAGSSTDTQYF
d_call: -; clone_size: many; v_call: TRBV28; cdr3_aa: CASRGRGATTGELFF
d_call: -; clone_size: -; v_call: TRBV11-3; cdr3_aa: CASSPSGALSSYNEQFF
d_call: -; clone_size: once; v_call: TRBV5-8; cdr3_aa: CASSQAQGPNEKLFF
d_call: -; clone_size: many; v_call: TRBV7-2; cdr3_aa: CASSTGRNTEAFF
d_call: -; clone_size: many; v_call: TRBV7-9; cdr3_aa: CASSLWGTYEQYF
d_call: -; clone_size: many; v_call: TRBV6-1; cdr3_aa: CAMLKGELFF
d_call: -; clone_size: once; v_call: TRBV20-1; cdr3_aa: CSARGRNSNQPQHF
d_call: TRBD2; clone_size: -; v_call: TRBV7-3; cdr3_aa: CASSPSGTSGGLGKNIQYF
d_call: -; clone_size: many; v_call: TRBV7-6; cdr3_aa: CASSLVQGWQETQYF
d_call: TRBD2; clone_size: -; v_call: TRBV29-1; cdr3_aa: CSGLGLAGANEQFF
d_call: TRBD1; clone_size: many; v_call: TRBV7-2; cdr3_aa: CASSTGRQGGSEKLFF
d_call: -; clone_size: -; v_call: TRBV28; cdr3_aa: CASSFGPEKLFF
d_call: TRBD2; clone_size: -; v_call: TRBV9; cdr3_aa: CASSAAGGRDEQFF
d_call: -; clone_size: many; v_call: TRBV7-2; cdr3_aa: CASSTGQMNTEAFF
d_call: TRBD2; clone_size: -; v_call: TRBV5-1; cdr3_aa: CASSFGLAGDFEQYF
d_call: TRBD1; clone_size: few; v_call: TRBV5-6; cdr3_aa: CASSLQGPEEQYF
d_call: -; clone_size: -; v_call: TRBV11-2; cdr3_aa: CASSLGEHYNSPLHF
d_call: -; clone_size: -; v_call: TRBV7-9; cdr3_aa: CASSLGYSQETQYF